This TCR beta chain is from a study of T cells in Graves' hyperthyroidism and ophthalmopathy. Background on the study: Peripheral blood was taken when the disease was first diagnosed, before any treatment began. Study results and caveats: Blood also showed most of the thyroid clonotypes that were expanded above 0.001.

Notes on this clonotype: Its specificity is not known.

Patients affected by ophthalmopathy presented a Clinical Activity Score of at least 3, a NOSPECS grade of at least 4, and disease duration below 3 months. Used for diagnoses were clinical symptoms, serum thyroxine and TRAb, thyroid ultrasound and orbital computed tomography. RNA transcripts gave rise to amplified TCR beta CDR3 regions. The HTBI primer set was used in a first-round RT-PCR of the TCR CDR3. One entry per CDR3 protein results from TCRdb running MiXCR on the multiplex PCR reads. The sample carries about 350,000 distinct CDR3 sequences, roughly 15% recorded once. This TCR was sampled from a woman aged 55-69 years with Graves' ophthalmopathy. The specimen sequenced was blood.

The CDR3 is CASRRLAGHGNEQFF. The CDR3 DNA sequence: TGTGCCAGTAGGAGACTAGCGGGACACGGCAATGAGCAGTTCTTC. The V and J genes are TRBV19 and TRBJ2-1; TRBD2 agrees at 11 bases. After removal of 6 bases from V and 6 bases from J, the junction contained 7 bases not matched to a gene. Germline loops: CDR1 LNHDA, CDR2 SQIVND (reference sequence). CDR3 length: 15 amino acids.